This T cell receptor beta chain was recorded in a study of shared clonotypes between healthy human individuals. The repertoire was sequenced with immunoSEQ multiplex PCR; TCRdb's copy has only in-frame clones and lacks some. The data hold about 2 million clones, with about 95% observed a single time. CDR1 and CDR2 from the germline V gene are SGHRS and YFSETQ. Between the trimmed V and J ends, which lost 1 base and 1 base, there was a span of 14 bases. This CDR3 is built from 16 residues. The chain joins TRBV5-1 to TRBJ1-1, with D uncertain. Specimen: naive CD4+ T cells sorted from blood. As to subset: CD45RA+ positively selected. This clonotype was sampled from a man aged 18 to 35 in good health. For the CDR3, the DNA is TGCGCCAGCAGCTTGAACGCCCGTCTGACGAACACTGAAGCTTTCTTT. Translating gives CASSLNARLTNTEAFF.